These 31 T cell receptor beta chains were sequenced from one sample in a study of blood T cell repertoires in COVID-19 (dated by TCRdb to the early 2020s). Libraries came from the immunoSEQ multiplex PCR assay. This immuneACCESS table, as held by TCRdb, lists in-frame sequences with V and J called but not all clones. Of the missing ones, under half trace to an unresolved V gene in checked studies; the others have no known cause. Here the sample has 170,000 or so clones; about 86% occur a single time. In total, the top ten clones hold roughly 8.7% of the sample. Sequences were obtained from peripheral blood. These receptors were obtained from a man aged 45-60 years with active or convalescent COVID-19.

V and J are TRBV27 and TRBJ2-3; D unclear. Looked up from germline, CDR1 is MNHEY and CDR2 is SMNVEV (reference sequence). V dropped 4 bases and J dropped 3 bases, with 17 bases sitting between them. CDR3 length: 16 residues. CDR3: CASSSYQRPETDTQYF. In nucleotides, the CDR3 is TGTGCCAGCAGTTCCTATCAGCGACCTGAAACAGATACGCAGTATTTT.

The CDR3 loop is CASSVASTNEKLFF. The CDR3 DNA reads as TGTGCCAGTAGTGTTGCGTCAACTAATGAAAAACTGTTTTTT. V gene TRBV19 combines with J gene TRBJ1-4; D is ambiguous. The CDR3 totals 14 residues. The V end was cut by 5 bases, the J end by 0 bases, with 7 bases between. Germline V lookup: CDR1 LNHDA, CDR2 SQIVND (reference sequence). The entire variable domain, with the rest obtained from reference TRBV19 and TRBJ1-4, is as follows: DGGITQSPKYLFRKEGQNVTLSCEQNLNHDAMYWYRQDPGQGLRLIYYSQIVNDFQKGDIAEGYSVSREKKESFPLTVTSAQKNPTAFYLCASSVASTNEKLFFGSGTQLSVL.

The chain links TRBV19 to TRBJ1-6; no definite D call. The V and J ends lost 3 bases and 6 bases respectively, with 18 bases between them. CDR3 length: 17 amino acids. Per the germline V gene, CDR1 is LNHDA and CDR2 is SQIVND (reference sequence). The CDR3 sequence: CASSIRRVGEFNSPLHF. CDR3 in DNA: TGTGCCAGTAGTATCCGTCGAGTGGGAGAATTTAATTCACCCCTCCACTTT.

The rearrangement joins TRBV18 to TRBJ1-3; possible D gene TRBD1, 6 bases. The CDR3 has 18 amino acids. CDR1 KGHSH and CDR2 LQKENI come from the germline V gene. V shed 3 bases and J shed 3 bases, with 21 bases lying between them. As DNA, the CDR3 is TGTGCCAGCTCACCGTTCCTTCCTCAGGGGTTGAGTGGAAACACCATATATTTT. Its translation: CASSPFLPQGLSGNTIYF.

This clone has only one observation. As DNA, the CDR3 is TGTGCCAGCAGTTTATCCGAAGAGCAGCCCCAGCATTTT. Translation: CASSLSEEQPQHF. The chain joins TRBV6-2 or TRBV6-3 to TRBJ1-5; no clear D. The CDR3 spans 13 residues. Germline V gives CDR1 MNHEY, CDR2 SVGEGT. V was clipped by 4 bases and J by 7 bases, with 11 bases between them.

This clone turned up a few times. This chain joins TRBV11-2 and TRBJ1-1, with 8 bases lining up with TRBD1. Germline V gene data show CDR1 as SGHAT and CDR2 as FQNNGV. With 5 bases clipped from V and 7 bases from J, the junction kept 6 bases outside the gene matches. The CDR3 runs 13 residues. The CDR3 here is CASSPGQAFEAFF. The CDR3, as DNA: TGTGCCAGCAGCCCGGGACAGGCTTTTGAAGCTTTCTTT.

The chain links TRBV24-1 to TRBJ2-1, with 7 positions matching TRBD2. J was trimmed by 4 bases and V by 4 bases; bases with no gene match: 9. CDR1 and CDR2 (germline): KGHDR, SFDVKD. This CDR3 is 16 amino acids long. The CDR3: CATSDPLAGVYNEQFF. The CDR3 coding sequence is TGTGCCACCAGTGACCCGTTGGCGGGAGTATACAATGAGCAGTTCTTC.

Written as DNA, the CDR3 is TGTGCCAGCAGCTTAATCGGGTCTTCAGAAGCTTTCTTT. This translates into CASSLIGSSEAFF. The rearrangement links TRBV7-2 to TRBJ1-1; no clear D gene. Germline V gives CDR1 SGHTA, CDR2 FQGNSA. This CDR3 is built from 13 residues. Trimming took off 2 bases at V and 8 bases at J, with 12 bases between the two ends.

The rearrangement links TRBV5-1 to TRBJ1-2; 12 bases map to TRBD1. Germline V gene data show CDR1 as SGHRS and CDR2 as YFSETQ. CDR3 length: 13 residues. Unmatched junction bases numbered 3, after V lost 4 bases and J lost 8 bases. The DNA for the CDR3 is TGCGCCAGCAGCATGGGGACAGGGGGCGGCTACACCTTC. Translation gives CASSMGTGGGYTF.

The chain links TRBV7-6 to TRBJ1-3, with D maybe TRBD1 (5 bases). Trimming stripped 5 bases from V and 1 base from J, with 9 bases between. The CDR3 is 14 amino acids. The germline V gene encodes CDR1 SGHVS and CDR2 FNYEAQ. CDR3 sequence: CASSHGGSGNTIYF. The CDR3 DNA sequence: TGTGCCAGCAGCCACGGGGGTTCTGGAAACACCATATATTTT.

V and J are TRBV7-3 and TRBJ2-7; 8 bases map to TRBD2. The V gene end was trimmed by 3 bases and the J gene end by 2 bases; junction bases not matched to a gene: 6. The germline gives CDR1 SGHTA, CDR2 FQGTGA. The CDR3 covers 15 residues. For the CDR3, the DNA is TGTGCCAGCAGCTTGGCGGGCGGGGGGACCTACGAGCAGTACTTC. Its protein is CASSLAGGGTYEQYF. Looking up the rest from reference TRBV7-3 and TRBJ2-7 gives the full variable domain: GAGVSQTPSNKVTEKGKYVELRCDPISGHTALYWYRQSLGQGPEFLIYFQGTGAADDSGLPNDRFFAVRPEGSVSTLKIQRTERGDSAVYLCASSLAGGGTYEQYFGPGTRLTVT.

The V gene is TRBV25-1, the J gene TRBJ2-7; TRBD1 agrees at 8 bases. Germline V gives CDR1 MGHDK, CDR2 SYGVNS. This CDR3 spans 14 amino acids. J lost 5 bases, V lost 3 bases, and 6 bases had no gene match. The CDR3 region is CASSEDRVRDEQYF. The CDR3 nucleotides are TGTGCCAGCAGTGAGGACAGGGTGAGAGACGAGCAGTACTTC.

The J gene is TRBJ2-1, the V gene TRBV9, with TRBD2 identical over 9 bases. The trim removed 0 bases at V and 4 bases at J, leaving 14 bases unmatched. The CDR3 consists of 19 residues. Germline CDR1 SGDLS, CDR2 YYNGEE. The CDR3 region has the DNA TGTGCCAGCAGCGTAGACGCTGGGCTAGCGGGAACCCCATACAATGAGCAGTTCTTC. It translates to CASSVDAGLAGTPYNEQFF.

V is TRBV18 and J is TRBJ2-7, with D possibly TRBD1 on 6 matching bases. The CDR3 sequence is 14 residues long. The germline gives CDR1 KGHSH, CDR2 LQKENI. The germline V and J ends were trimmed by 10 bases and 7 bases, with 23 bases remaining between them. This chain's CDR3 is CATSPGQGLGEQYF. Here the CDR3 DNA reads TGTGCCACATCTCCCGGGCAGGGGCTGGGTGAGCAGTACTTC.

This chain uses TRBV18 with TRBJ2-2; D uncertain. Trimming took 7 bases from V and 4 from J, leaving 10 bases between them. The CDR3 has 13 amino acids. The germline V gene encodes CDR1 KGHSH and CDR2 LQKENI. The CDR3 is CASLPTGTGELFF. The DNA of the CDR3 is TGTGCCAGCTTACCGACTGGCACCGGGGAGCTGTTTTTT.

This chain joins TRBV4-1 and TRBJ2-5; tentatively, D is TRBD2 (5 bases). V lost 4 bases, J lost 5 bases, and 14 bases lay in between. This CDR3 comprises 14 residues. Germline lookup yields CDR1 MGHRA and CDR2 YSYEKL. CDR3 residues: CASSPPREAETQYF. The CDR3 coding sequence is TGCGCCAGCAGCCCCCCCCGGGAAGCCGAGACCCAGTACTTC.

J is TRBJ2-7 and V is TRBV5-5; TRBD1 aligns across 10 bases. The CDR3 has 16 residues. V gave up 1 base and J gave up 4 bases; unmatched junction bases: 8. Looked up from germline, CDR1 is SGHKS and CDR2 is YYEKEE (reference sequence). The CDR3, as DNA: TGTGCCAGCAGCTTGTCATTGGGACAGGGGAATTACGAGCAGTACTTC. Its translation: CASSLSLGQGNYEQYF.

This rearrangement joins TRBV30 to TRBJ2-7; TRBD2 matches 9 bases. The CDR3 loop spans 14 amino acids. Trimming took 1 base from V and 0 from J; bases not matched to a gene: 1. Germline V gene sequence: CDR1 GTSNPN, CDR2 SVGIG (reference sequence). CDR3 nucleotides: TGTGCCTGGAGTGGCGGGGGGGCCTCCTACGAGCAGTACTTC. The encoded protein is CAWSGGGASYEQYF. Drawing the rest from reference TRBV30 and TRBJ2-7, the complete variable domain is SQTIHQWPATLVQPVGSPLSLECTVEGTSNPNLYWYRQAAGRGLQLLFYSVGIGQISSEVPQNLSASRPQDRQFILSSKKLLLSDSGFYLCAWSGGGASYEQYFGPGTRLTVT.

The rearrangement joins TRBV6-5 to TRBJ2-1; 9 nucleotides align to TRBD2. There are 15 residues in the CDR3. CDR1 and CDR2 from the germline V gene are MNHEY and SVGAGI. V dropped 5 bases and J dropped 6; count of bases not matched to a gene: 8. The CDR3 DNA is TGTGCCAGCAGTCCCTGGGCGGGGGGGGGCAATGAGCAGTTCTTC. Translating gives CASSPWAGGGNEQFF.

Here the CDR3 DNA reads TGTGCCAGCAGACAGTTCTCTGGAAACACCATATATTTT. Its translation: CASRQFSGNTIYF. The chain employs TRBV6-5 and TRBJ1-3; D gene uncertain. Germline V lookup: CDR1 MNHEY, CDR2 SVGAGI. This CDR3 has 13 amino acids. V lost 6 bases, J lost 0 bases, and 6 bases lay in between.

The V call is TRBV7-2, the J call TRBJ1-1, with 7 nucleotides matching TRBD1. CDR1 SGHTA and CDR2 FQGNSA come from the germline V gene. The CDR3 covers 13 residues. J lost 7 bases, V lost 4 bases, and 6 bases had no gene match. CDR3 in DNA: TGTGCCAGCAGCTCCCGAAACAGGGGTGAAGCTTTCTTT. Encoded protein: CASSSRNRGEAFF.

The chain employs TRBV20-1 and TRBJ1-1; the D gene is possibly TRBD1 (6 bases). Trimming removed 3 bases at V and 4 bases at J, with 12 bases between. Per germline, CDR1 DFQATT and CDR2 SNEGSKA (reference sequence). The CDR3 length is 13 residues. The CDR3 bases are TGCAGTGCTAGTAGTAGGGGGGGCACTGAAGCTTTCTTT. Amino acid sequence: CSASSRGGTEAFF.

This rearrangement joins TRBV16 to TRBJ1-3, with TRBD1 matching over 8 bases. Germline assignment: CDR1 KGHSY and CDR2 FQNENV. The CDR3 runs 15 residues. With V trimmed by 1 base and J by 4 bases, 3 bases remained unmatched. The CDR3 reads CASSQYGTGGNTIYF. CDR3 DNA sequence: TGTGCCAGCAGCCAATATGGGACAGGAGGAAACACCATATATTTT.

V gene TRBV5-1 combines with J gene TRBJ1-1; 8 positions match TRBD1. With 4 bases clipped from V and 3 bases from J, the junction kept 2 bases outside the gene matches. In germline, CDR1 is SGHRS, CDR2 YFSETQ. The CDR3 runs 13 residues. The CDR3 protein is CASSPTGDTEAFF. The CDR3 DNA reads TGCGCCAGCAGCCCGACAGGGGACACTGAAGCTTTCTTT.

The chain is built from TRBV9 and TRBJ2-3; D might be TRBD2 (5 bases). Germline loops: CDR1 SGDLS, CDR2 YYNGEE. V lost 3 bases and J 2 bases, leaving 19 bases between the germline ends. This CDR3 has 17 residues. DNA of the CDR3: TGTGCCAGCAGCGAGCCAACCGGGGTTCCCTACACAGATACGCAGTATTTT. Translation: CASSEPTGVPYTDTQYF. Full variable domain (remainder filled in from reference TRBV9 and TRBJ2-3): DSGVTQTPKHLITATGQRVTLRCSPRSGDLSVYWYQQSLDQGLQFLIQYYNGEERAKGNILERFSAQQFPDLHSELNLSSLELGDSALYFCASSEPTGVPYTDTQYFGPGTRLTVL.

This chain uses TRBV3-1 (or the pseudogene TRBV3-2) with TRBJ2-1, with 9 bases identical to TRBD2. J gave up 2 bases and V 5 bases, and 4 bases lay outside the gene matches. In germline, CDR1 is LGHDT, CDR2 YNNKEL (reference sequence). CDR3 length equals 15 residues. In DNA, the CDR3 is TGTGCCAGCAGCTCGCGGGAGGGCCCCTACAATGAGCAGTTCTTC. This codes for CASSSREGPYNEQFF.

The chain is built from TRBV19 and TRBJ1-2; D not certain. With 2 bases removed from V and 2 bases from J, the gap between germline ends came to 12 bases. The CDR3 extends over 15 amino acids. CDR1 and CDR2 from the germline V gene are LNHDA and SQIVND (reference sequence). The DNA for the CDR3 is TGTGCCAGTAGTATAAGTGTAGGAGGAAACTATGGCTACACCTTC. Translated: CASSISVGGNYGYTF.

The chain couples TRBV4-2 to TRBJ2-2; 10 bases align to TRBD2. With 4 bases clipped from V and 3 bases from J, the junction kept 5 bases outside the gene matches. Germline V gene data show CDR1 as LGHNA and CDR2 as YNFKEQ. This CDR3 has 16 amino acids. Here the CDR3 DNA reads TGTGCCAGCAGCCCCCGGACTAGCGGATACACCGGGGAGCTGTTTTTT. Translation gives CASSPRTSGYTGELFF.

The V gene is TRBV24-1, the J gene TRBJ2-2, with 9 bases matching TRBD1. The ends lost 3 bases at V and 3 bases at J; junction bases unmatched: 7. Germline loops: CDR1 KGHDR, CDR2 SFDVKD. CDR3 size: 17 residues. CDR3 nucleotides: TGTGCCACCAGTGATCCGGGACAGGGAGGGGACACCGGGGAGCTGTTTTTT. Its protein is CATSDPGQGGDTGELFF.

The chain recombines TRBV4-1 with TRBJ1-5; maybe TRBD1 (5 bases). V lost 3 bases, J lost 6 bases, and 9 bases lay in between. This CDR3 comprises 13 residues. Germline V CDR1 and CDR2: MGHRA, YSYEKL. The CDR3: CASSQPRVQPQHF. The CDR3 DNA sequence: TGCGCCAGCAGCCAGCCCAGGGTTCAGCCCCAGCATTTT.

This clone was seen only once. DNA of the CDR3: TGTGCCAGCAGCCAAGGACTAAGCCCGGGACAGACTGAAGCTTTCTTT. This codes for CASSQGLSPGQTEAFF. J is TRBJ1-1 and V is TRBV4-2, with TRBD1 identical over 7 bases. This CDR3 is 16 amino acids long. Germline V gene data show CDR1 as LGHNA and CDR2 as YNFKEQ. V was clipped by 1 base and J by 5 bases; unmatched bases: 10.